The 24 T cell receptor beta chains reported below all come from one sample, sequenced in a study of blood T cell repertoires in COVID-19. Sequencing used immunoSEQ multiplex PCR; TCRdb keeps in-frame clones, though not all of them. Here the sample spans roughly 430,000 clones, around 90% being singletons. Sequenced: PBMCs or T cells enriched from blood (not recorded which). The receptors stem from a middle-aged woman with acute COVID-19.

The chain is built from TRBV4-1 and TRBJ2-3, with D possibly matching TRBD1 (6 bases). The CDR3 is made up of 15 amino acids. CDR1 and CDR2 from the germline V gene are MGHRA and YSYEKL. The V end was cut by 1 base, the J end by 0 bases, with 8 bases between. CDR3 protein: CASSQGGGSTDTQYF. In DNA form, the CDR3 reads TGCGCCAGCAGCCAAGGAGGGGGTAGCACAGATACGCAGTATTTT.

This chain joins TRBV5-4 and TRBJ1-1; 7 bases agree with TRBD1. This CDR3 is built from 14 residues. The germline gives CDR1 SGHNT, CDR2 YYREEE (reference sequence). With V trimmed by 3 bases and J by 4 bases, 6 bases remained unmatched. The CDR3 reads CASSSTGQGTEAFF. For the CDR3, the DNA is TGTGCCAGCAGCTCGACAGGGCAGGGCACTGAAGCTTTCTTT.

The J gene is TRBJ2-3, the V gene TRBV24-1; tentative D call: TRBD1 (6 bases). Trimming cost V 7 bases and J 6 bases, with 16 bases left between them. Germline V gene data show CDR1 as KGHDR and CDR2 as SFDVKD. CDR3 length equals 14 residues. The CDR3 nucleotides read TGTGCCACCAGCCAGGGTAGGGGGAGCGATACGCAGTATTTT. It yields the protein CATSQGRGSDTQYF.

This chain uses TRBV5-1 with TRBJ2-2; maybe TRBD1 (5 bases). The CDR3 is 16 amino acids. The V and J ends lost 1 base and 4 bases respectively, with 14 bases between them. From germline, CDR1 is SGHRS and CDR2 YFSETQ. CDR3 region: CASSLFQGMSTGELFF. In DNA, the CDR3 is TGCGCCAGCAGCTTGTTCCAGGGAATGAGCACCGGGGAGCTGTTTTTT. The complete variable domain, with remaining parts taken from reference TRBV5-1 and TRBJ2-2, reads KAGVTQTPRYLIKTRGQQVTLSCSPISGHRSVSWYQQTPGQGLQFLFEYFSETQRNKGNFPGRFSGRQFSNSRSEMNVSTLELGDSALYLCASSLFQGMSTGELFFGEGSRLTVL.

The chain combines TRBV10-3 with TRBJ1-5; 10 positions match TRBD1. V was clipped by 4 bases and J by 7 bases; unmatched bases: 1. This CDR3 comprises 13 residues. CDR1 and CDR2 (germline): ENHRY, SYGVKD. Here the CDR3 DNA reads TGTGCCATCAGTGGGGACAGGGGACAGCCCCAGCATTTT. Its protein is CAISGDRGQPQHF.

This clone came up once. The V gene is TRBV6-5, the J gene TRBJ2-1, with a weak D call TRBD1 (5 bases). The CDR3 is 13 residues long. Trimming pared 5 bases from V and 8 bases from J, leaving 13 bases between. The germline gives CDR1 MNHEY, CDR2 SVGAGI. This chain's CDR3 is CASSIAGRHEQFF. CDR3 DNA: TGTGCCAGCAGTATCGCAGGGCGCCATGAGCAGTTCTTC.

This sequence joins TRBV19 and TRBJ1-3; D unclear. The CDR3 runs 12 residues. Germline CDR1 reads LNHDA; CDR2 reads SQIVND (reference sequence). V was clipped by 3 bases and J by 4 bases, with 4 bases between them. CDR3 in amino acids: CASSIPGNTIYF. The CDR3 DNA reads as TGTGCCAGTAGTATCCCGGGAAACACCATATATTTT.

The rearrangement links TRBV20-1 to TRBJ2-7; D gene uncertain. V gave up 1 base and J gave up 6 bases, with 7 bases separating them. The length of the CDR3 is 11 residues. Germline CDR1 reads DFQATT; CDR2 reads SNEGSKA (reference sequence). DNA of the CDR3: TGCAGTGCTAGAGGGAGTGCCGAGCAGTACTTC. Protein product: CSARGSAEQYF.

The chain has TRBV7-9 and TRBJ2-5, with 9 bases aligning to TRBD2. Germline V gene lookup returns CDR1 SEHNR and CDR2 FQNEAQ (reference sequence). The junction had 1 base not matched to a gene; V was cut back by 3 bases and J by 2 bases. There are 14 residues in the CDR3. The CDR3 reads CASSFAGGQETQYF. CDR3 DNA sequence: TGTGCCAGCAGCTTTGCGGGGGGGCAAGAGACCCAGTACTTC. The variable domain in full, with the rest retrieved from reference TRBV7-9 and TRBJ2-5, is DTGVSQNPRHKITKRGQNVTFRCDPISEHNRLYWYRQTLGQGPEFLTYFQNEAQLEKSRLLSDRFSAERPKGSFSTLEIQRTEQGDSAMYLCASSFAGGQETQYFGPGTRLLVL.

V is TRBV4-1 and J is TRBJ1-2; D possibly corresponds to TRBD1 (6 bases). CDR3 length equals 15 residues. The V end was cut by 1 base, the J end by 4 bases, with 13 bases between. Germline CDR1 MGHRA, CDR2 YSYEKL. DNA for the CDR3: TGCGCCAGCAGCCAAGGGCCGGACAGTGGCTATGGCTACACCTTC. It yields the protein CASSQGPDSGYGYTF.

The J gene is TRBJ1-1, the V gene TRBV7-9, with TRBD1 as a possible D gene (5 bases). The CDR3 has 14 residues. Germline V gene sequence: CDR1 SEHNR, CDR2 FQNEAQ (reference sequence). V dropped 6 bases and J dropped 0 bases, with 11 bases sitting between them. CDR3 residues: CASRPDKMNTEAFF. Here the CDR3 DNA reads TGTGCCAGCAGACCGGACAAGATGAACACTGAAGCTTTCTTT.

The chain couples TRBV7-8 to TRBJ1-5, with D uncertain. Trimming took 1 base from V and 7 from J, leaving 14 bases between them. The CDR3 sequence is 15 residues long. The germline V gene encodes CDR1 SGHVS and CDR2 FQNEAQ. The CDR3 DNA reads TGTGCCAGCAGCTTAGTCCCCAGCCCGGGGCAGCCCCAGCATTTT. The encoded protein is CASSLVPSPGQPQHF.

Here the CDR3 reads CASCSAGGPNEQFF. CDR3 DNA: TGTGCCAGCTGTTCAGCGGGGGGACCCAATGAGCAGTTCTTC. The chain employs TRBV27 and TRBJ2-1; 9 bases fit TRBD2. This CDR3 is built from 14 residues. Germline trimming cut 8 bases from V and 6 bases from J; bases unmatched to any gene: 8. Germline V gives CDR1 MNHEY, CDR2 SMNVEV (reference sequence).

The V and J genes are TRBV19 and TRBJ2-1; D remains unclear. Looked up from germline, CDR1 is LNHDA and CDR2 is SQIVND (reference sequence). CDR3 size: 15 residues. The V gene lost 3 bases and the J gene lost 0 bases, with 9 bases spanning the gap. This chain's CDR3 is CASSIKFSSYNEQFF. CDR3 nucleotide sequence: TGTGCCAGTAGTATCAAGTTTAGCTCCTACAATGAGCAGTTCTTC.

Only one count was recorded for this clone. The chain employs TRBV30 and TRBJ1-5; D is perhaps TRBD1 (5 bases). Germline assignment: CDR1 GTSNPN and CDR2 SVGIG (reference sequence). Trimming shortened V by 5 bases and J by 7 bases, and 18 bases separated the two germline ends. The CDR3 has 14 residues. CDR3 in amino acids: CAWGPGQGGQPQHF. Written as DNA, the CDR3 is TGTGCCTGGGGTCCTGGGCAGGGTGGGCAGCCCCAGCATTTT.

The sample holds one count of this clone. The chain recombines TRBV2 with TRBJ2-6; perhaps TRBD2 as D (7 bases). Trimming pared 3 bases from V and 3 bases from J, leaving 18 bases between. The CDR3 is made up of 18 amino acids. Germline V gene lookup returns CDR1 SNHLY and CDR2 FYNNEI. The CDR3 is CASSELGGGAGGANVLTF. In DNA form, the CDR3 reads TGTGCCAGCAGTGAGTTAGGAGGGGGGGCTGGTGGGGCCAACGTCCTGACTTTC.

V gene TRBV23-1 combines with J gene TRBJ2-4, with TRBD1 matching over 7 bases. TRBV23-1 carries the ORF label, with uncertain function. This CDR3 is 12 amino acids long. The trim removed 7 bases at V and 9 bases at J, leaving 6 bases unmatched. The CDR3 reads CASKNDRVIQYF. In nucleotides, the CDR3 is TGCGCCAGCAAAAACGACAGGGTCATTCAGTACTTC.

This clone was seen at least ten times. The CDR3 spells CASRNEGFQPQHF. DNA of the CDR3: TGTGCCAGTAGGAACGAGGGCTTTCAGCCCCAGCATTTT. The rearrangement links TRBV19 to TRBJ1-5; D is uncertain. V dropped 6 bases and J dropped 6 bases, with 12 bases sitting between them. There are 13 residues in the CDR3. The germline gives CDR1 LNHDA, CDR2 SQIVND (reference sequence).

The chain couples TRBV7-6 to TRBJ1-1; D is unresolved. The CDR3 spans 17 residues. Germline CDR1 and CDR2: SGHVS and FNYEAQ. The V and J ends lost 0 bases and 0 bases respectively, with 14 bases between them. For the CDR3, the DNA is TGTGCCAGCAGCTTAGCTAGGTCGGGTTACATGAACACTGAAGCTTTCTTT. It is translated as CASSLARSGYMNTEAFF.

The chain is built from TRBV7-7 and TRBJ2-5; TRBD2 is a possible D gene (7 bases). V lost 2 bases to trimming and J lost 1 base, with 11 bases between them. The CDR3 has 15 amino acids. Germline V gives CDR1 SSHAT, CDR2 FNYEAQ (reference sequence). The CDR3 sequence is CASSLRGGRQETQYF. The CDR3 region has the DNA TGTGCCAGCAGCTTAAGGGGGGGGCGCCAAGAGACCCAGTACTTC.

The rearrangement uses TRBV2 and TRBJ1-3; maybe TRBD1 (6 bases). The CDR3 has 14 residues. The germline V gene encodes CDR1 SNHLY and CDR2 FYNNEI. The V end lost 6 bases, the J end lost 2 bases, and 11 bases lay between the germline ends. CDR3 nucleotides: TGTGCCAGCAGGCCGCAGGGGACTGGAAACACCATATATTTT. Translation gives CASRPQGTGNTIYF.

This chain connects TRBV21-1 to TRBJ1-2. TRBV21-1 is annotated as a pseudogene. The CDR3 length is 15 residues. The CDR3 DNA is TGTGCCAGCATCGAAGGAGGGTTTAGGGGATCTGGCTACACCTTC. This sequence encodes CASIEGGFRGSGYTF.

The chain couples TRBV19 to TRBJ2-3, with 7 bases identical to TRBD1. Germline values: CDR1 LNHDA, CDR2 SQIVND (reference sequence). The CDR3 runs to 14 residues. V was pared by 5 bases and J by 3 bases, with 5 bases of the junction left unmatched. The CDR3 here is CASSERQGTDTQYF. For the CDR3, the DNA is TGTGCCAGTAGTGAGAGACAGGGAACAGATACGCAGTATTTT.

The CDR3 DNA reads TGTGCCAGCAGCTTCCTATGGCGGTCACCCCTCCACTTT. Protein sequence: CASSFLWRSPLHF. The chain recombines TRBV5-8 with TRBJ1-6; D gene ambiguous. The germline V and J ends were trimmed by 2 bases and 10 bases, with 10 bases remaining between them. This CDR3 is built from 13 residues. Germline assignment: CDR1 SGHTS and CDR2 YDEGEE.